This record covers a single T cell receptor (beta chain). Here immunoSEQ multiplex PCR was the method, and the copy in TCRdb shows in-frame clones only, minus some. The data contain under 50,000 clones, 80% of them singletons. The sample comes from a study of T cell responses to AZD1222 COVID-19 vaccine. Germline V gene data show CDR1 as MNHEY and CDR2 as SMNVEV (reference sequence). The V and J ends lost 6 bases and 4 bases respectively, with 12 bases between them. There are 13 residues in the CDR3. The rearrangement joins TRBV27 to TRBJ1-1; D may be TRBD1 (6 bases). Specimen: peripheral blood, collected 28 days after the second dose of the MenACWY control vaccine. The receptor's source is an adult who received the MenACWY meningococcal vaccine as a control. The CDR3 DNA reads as TGTGCCAGCAGCGACAGGCTGGTCACTGAAGCTTTCTTT. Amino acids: CASSDRLVTEAFF.